This TCR beta chain emerged from a study of Graves' ophthalmopathy and Graves' hyperthyroidism. CDR1 and CDR2 from the germline V gene are MGHRA and YSYEKL. V dropped 1 base and J dropped 5 bases, with 9 bases sitting between them. The CDR3 has 13 residues. Amplifying from RNA transcripts, the study obtained TCR beta CDR3 regions. RT-PCR in the first round used HTBI primers; a second-round multiplex PCR followed. TCRdb re-called the multiplex PCR reads through MiXCR, storing one row per CDR3 protein. The repertoire holds 300,000 to 500,000 distinct CDR3 sequences, 15% seen once, with around 6.6% in the top ten.

The chain has TRBV4-1 and TRBJ2-7; D is perhaps TRBD2 (5 bases). Material: peripheral blood. The TCR originated in a woman between 18 and 29 years old with stable Graves' hyperthyroidism. CDR3 residues: CASSQVRGDEQYF. The CDR3 DNA reads as TGCGCCAGCAGCCAAGTTCGGGGAGACGAGCAGTACTTC.